Listed below are T cell receptor beta chains from one sample, sequenced in a study of blood T cell repertoires in COVID-19. TCRdb keeps only in-frame clones here, not all; method: immunoSEQ multiplex PCR. The table has about 180,000 clones, roughly 85% seen once; the top ten hold more than 7.5%. Sequenced: peripheral blood. The receptors come from a man aged 50 to 59 with active or convalescent COVID-19. Both conserved end residues are part of each CDR3. The D gene is left open where the match is weak. The listing skips clone size in some rows; elsewhere it reads once, few, many or a size class.

CDR3nt	CDR3aa	abundance	d_gene	v_gene	j_gene
TGTGCCAGCAGCTTGGGACCCCAATTCTTGGGGGGGGCTGGTTACGAGCAGTACTTC	CASSLGPQFLGGAGYEQYF	-	-	TRBV5-5	TRBJ2-7
TGTGCCAGCAGCGCTCAGTTGGGGACAGGGGGCCACAATGAGCAGTTCTTC	CASSAQLGTGGHNEQFF	-	TRBD1	TRBV9	TRBJ2-1
TGTGCCAGCAGCCAAAACCTCCTGGACAGTTCTGGAAACACCATATATTTT	CASSQNLLDSSGNTIYF	-	-	TRBV3-1/TRBV3-2	TRBJ1-3
TGTGCCAGCAGCTCGACAGTGCACTCTGGAAACACCATATATTTT	CASSSTVHSGNTIYF	-	-	TRBV7-9	TRBJ1-3
TGTGCCAGCAGTTTATCGTCGACAGTGAGCTCCTATAATTCACCCCTCCACTTT	CASSLSSTVSSYNSPLHF	-	-	TRBV27	TRBJ1-6
TGTGCCACCAGCAGAGAGGGTAGCTTTGATGAGCAGTTCTTC	CATSREGSFDEQFF	-	-	TRBV15	TRBJ2-1
TGTGCCAGCAGCCCGGTCGGGGAGCTGTTTTTT	CASSPVGELFF	-	-	TRBV11-3	TRBJ2-2
TGCGCCAGCAGCCTCACCGGGGATACAATCGCGAACACCGGGGAGCTGTTTTTT	CASSLTGDTIANTGELFF	-	-	TRBV4-1	TRBJ2-2
TGTGCCAGCACTCCGGGCGACAGGAACACTGAAGCTTTCTTT	CASTPGDRNTEAFF	-	-	TRBV28	TRBJ1-1
TGCGCCAGCAGTGAGTCGCGGGGCTACGAGCAGTACTTC	CASSESRGYEQYF	-	-	TRBV10-1	TRBJ2-7
TGTGCCAGCGGCCAGAGCACAGATACGCAGTATTTT	CASGQSTDTQYF	-	-	TRBV12-3/TRBV12-4	TRBJ2-3
TGTGCCAGCAGGGGGGACAAGGGGCAAGACTATGGCTACACCTTC	CASRGDKGQDYGYTF	-	-	TRBV28	TRBJ1-2
TGTGCCAGCAGTCTTAGCGGGAGCTCCTACAATGAGCAGTTCTTC	CASSLSGSSYNEQFF	-	TRBD2	TRBV6-5	TRBJ2-1
TGTGCCAGCAGCTTAAGACTATCCCCCGGGGATGAGCAGTTCTTC	CASSLRLSPGDEQFF	-	-	TRBV7-3	TRBJ2-1
TGTGCCATCAGCGGACAGGGGGCGAATGGCTACACCTTC	CAISGQGANGYTF	-	TRBD1	TRBV10-3	TRBJ1-2
TGTGCCAGCAGTGCCGGGGGGGGCACTGAAGCTTTCTTT	CASSAGGGTEAFF	-	-	TRBV27	TRBJ1-1
TGTGCCAGCAATGAGGGGACTAATTACAATGAGCAGTTCTTC	CASNEGTNYNEQFF	once	TRBD2	TRBV5-4	TRBJ2-1
TGTGCCAGCAGACAGGGGGCAGACGAGCAGTACTTC	CASRQGADEQYF	-	TRBD1	TRBV28	TRBJ2-7
TGTGCCAGCACCCTTGAACAGAACTATGGCTACACCTTC	CASTLEQNYGYTF	-	-	TRBV12-3/TRBV12-4	TRBJ1-2
TGCAGCGCGGACAGGCGCAATGAGCAGTTCTTC	CSADRRNEQFF	-	TRBD1	TRBV20-1	TRBJ2-1
TGTGCCAGCAGACAGTCGGGGGGGTCCGGGGAGCTGTTTTTT	CASRQSGGSGELFF	-	TRBD2	TRBV6-5	TRBJ2-2
TGCGCCAGCAGTAGGGAGGATAATTCACCCCTCCACTTT	CASSREDNSPLHF	-	-	TRBV4-3	TRBJ1-6
TGTGCCAGCAGTGAGAGACAGGGGGCCGAGCAGTACTTC	CASSERQGAEQYF	-	TRBD1	TRBV2	TRBJ2-7